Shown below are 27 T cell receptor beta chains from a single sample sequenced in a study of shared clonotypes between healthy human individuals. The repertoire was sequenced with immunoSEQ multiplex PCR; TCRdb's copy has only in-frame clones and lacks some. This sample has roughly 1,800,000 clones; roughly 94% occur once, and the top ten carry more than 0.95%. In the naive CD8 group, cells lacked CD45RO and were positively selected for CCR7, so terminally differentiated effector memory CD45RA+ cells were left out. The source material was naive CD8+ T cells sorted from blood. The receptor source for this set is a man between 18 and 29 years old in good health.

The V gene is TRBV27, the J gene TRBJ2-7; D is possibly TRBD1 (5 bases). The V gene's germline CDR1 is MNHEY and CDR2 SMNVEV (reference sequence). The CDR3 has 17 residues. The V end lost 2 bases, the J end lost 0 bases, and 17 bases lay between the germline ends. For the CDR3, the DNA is TGTGCCAGCAGTTTAATTAGTATGCAGGGATTCTCCTACGAGCAGTACTTC. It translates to CASSLISMQGFSYEQYF.

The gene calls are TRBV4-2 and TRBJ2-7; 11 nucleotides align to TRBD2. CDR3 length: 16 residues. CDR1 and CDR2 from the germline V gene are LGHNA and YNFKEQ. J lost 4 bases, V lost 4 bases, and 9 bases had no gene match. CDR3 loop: CASSLLMTSGDYEQYF. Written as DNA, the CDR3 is TGTGCCAGCAGCCTCCTCATGACTAGCGGGGATTACGAGCAGTACTTC.

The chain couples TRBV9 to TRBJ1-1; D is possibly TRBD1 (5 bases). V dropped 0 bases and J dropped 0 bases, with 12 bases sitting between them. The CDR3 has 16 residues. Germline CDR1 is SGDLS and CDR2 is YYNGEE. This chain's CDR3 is CASSVVDEGLNTEAFF. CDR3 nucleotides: TGTGCCAGCAGCGTAGTTGATGAGGGACTGAACACTGAAGCTTTCTTT.

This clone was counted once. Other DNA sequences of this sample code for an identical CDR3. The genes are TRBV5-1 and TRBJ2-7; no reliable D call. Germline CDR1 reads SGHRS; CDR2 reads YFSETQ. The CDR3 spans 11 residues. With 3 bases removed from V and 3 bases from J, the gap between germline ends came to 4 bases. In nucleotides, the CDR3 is TGCGCCAGCAGCTCGAGCTACGAGCAGTACTTC. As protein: CASSSSYEQYF.

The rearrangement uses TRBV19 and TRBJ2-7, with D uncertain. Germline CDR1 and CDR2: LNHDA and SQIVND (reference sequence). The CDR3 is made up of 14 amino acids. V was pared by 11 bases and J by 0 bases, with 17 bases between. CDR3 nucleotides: TGTGCCTCGGCATCCGGGTGGAGCTCCTACGAGCAGTACTTC. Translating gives CASASGWSSYEQYF.

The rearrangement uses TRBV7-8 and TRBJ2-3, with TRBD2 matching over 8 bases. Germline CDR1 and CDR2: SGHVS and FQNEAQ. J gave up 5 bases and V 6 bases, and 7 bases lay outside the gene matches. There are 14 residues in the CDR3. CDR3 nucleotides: TGTGCCAGCAGTCCCTTCGCGGGGGGAGATACGCAGTATTTT. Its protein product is CASSPFAGGDTQYF.

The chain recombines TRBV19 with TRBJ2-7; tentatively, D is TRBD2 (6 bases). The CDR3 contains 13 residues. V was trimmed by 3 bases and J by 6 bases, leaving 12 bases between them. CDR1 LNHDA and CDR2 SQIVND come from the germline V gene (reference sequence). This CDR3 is CASSINGGAEQYF. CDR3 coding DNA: TGTGCCAGTAGTATTAACGGGGGTGCCGAGCAGTACTTC.

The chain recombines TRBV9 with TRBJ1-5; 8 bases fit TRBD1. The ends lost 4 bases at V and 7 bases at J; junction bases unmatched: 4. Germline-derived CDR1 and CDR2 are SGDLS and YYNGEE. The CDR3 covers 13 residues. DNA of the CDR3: TGTGCCAGCAGCTTGACAGGGGCCCAGCCCCAGCATTTT. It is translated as CASSLTGAQPQHF.

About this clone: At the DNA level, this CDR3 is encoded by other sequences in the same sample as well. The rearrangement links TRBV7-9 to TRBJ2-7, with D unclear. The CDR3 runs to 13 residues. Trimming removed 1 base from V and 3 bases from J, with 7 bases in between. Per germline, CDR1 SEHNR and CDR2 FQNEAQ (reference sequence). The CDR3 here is CASSLGPLYEQYF. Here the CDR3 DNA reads TGTGCCAGCAGCTTAGGTCCTCTCTACGAGCAGTACTTC.

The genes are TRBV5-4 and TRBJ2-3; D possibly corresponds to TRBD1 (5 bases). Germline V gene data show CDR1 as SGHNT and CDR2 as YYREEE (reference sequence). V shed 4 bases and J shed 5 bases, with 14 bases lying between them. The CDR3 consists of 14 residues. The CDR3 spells CASSIGVGGDTQYF. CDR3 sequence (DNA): TGTGCCAGCAGCATAGGGGTGGGTGGAGATACGCAGTATTTT.

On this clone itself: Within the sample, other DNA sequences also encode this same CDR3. The DNA of the CDR3 is TGTGCCAGCAGTTTCTCGTCAGGGGGCTCCTACGAGCAGTACTTC. It encodes CASSFSSGGSYEQYF. The chain combines TRBV27 with TRBJ2-7; 7 positions agree with TRBD1. The CDR3 has 15 amino acids. V lost 3 bases, J lost 0 bases, and 5 bases stayed unmatched. CDR1 is MNHEY, CDR2 SMNVEV, per germline (reference sequence).

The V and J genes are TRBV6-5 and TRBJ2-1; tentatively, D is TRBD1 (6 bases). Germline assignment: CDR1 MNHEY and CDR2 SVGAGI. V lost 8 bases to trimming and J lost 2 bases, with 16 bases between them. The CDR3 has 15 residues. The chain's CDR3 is CASRLVQGTYNEQFF. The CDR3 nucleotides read TGTGCCAGCCGGCTCGTACAGGGAACCTACAATGAGCAGTTCTTC.

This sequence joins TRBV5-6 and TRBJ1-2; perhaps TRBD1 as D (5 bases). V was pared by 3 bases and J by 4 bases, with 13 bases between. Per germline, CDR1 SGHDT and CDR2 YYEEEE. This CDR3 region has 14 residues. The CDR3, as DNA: TGTGCCAGCAGCTCTGGGGCGATCGGCTATGGCTACACCTTC. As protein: CASSSGAIGYGYTF.

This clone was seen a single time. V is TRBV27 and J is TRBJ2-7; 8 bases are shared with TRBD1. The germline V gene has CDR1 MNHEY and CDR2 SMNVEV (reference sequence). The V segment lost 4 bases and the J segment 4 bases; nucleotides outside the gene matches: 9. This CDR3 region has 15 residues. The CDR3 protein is CASSSPTTGEYEQYF. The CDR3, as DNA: TGTGCCAGCAGTTCCCCCACGACAGGGGAATACGAGCAGTACTTC.

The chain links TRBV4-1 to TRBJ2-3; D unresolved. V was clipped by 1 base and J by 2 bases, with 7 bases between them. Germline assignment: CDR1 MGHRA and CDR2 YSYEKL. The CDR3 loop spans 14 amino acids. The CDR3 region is CASSQVSITDTQYF. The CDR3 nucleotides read TGCGCCAGCAGCCAAGTGTCTATCACAGATACGCAGTATTTT.

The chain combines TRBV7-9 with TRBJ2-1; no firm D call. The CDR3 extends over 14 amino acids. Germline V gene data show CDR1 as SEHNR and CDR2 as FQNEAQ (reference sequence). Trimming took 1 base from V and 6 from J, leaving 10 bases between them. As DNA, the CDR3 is TGTGCCAGCAGCTTAGGGTCCCAATTCAATGAGCAGTTCTTC. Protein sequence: CASSLGSQFNEQFF.

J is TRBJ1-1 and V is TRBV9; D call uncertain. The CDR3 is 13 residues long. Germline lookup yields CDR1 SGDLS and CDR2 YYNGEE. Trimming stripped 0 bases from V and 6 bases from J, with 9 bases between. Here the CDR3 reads CASSVGSSPEAFF. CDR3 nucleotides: TGTGCCAGCAGCGTAGGCAGTAGCCCTGAAGCTTTCTTT.

The CDR3 sequence is CASSLSLGPEAFF. The DNA of the CDR3 is TGTGCCAGCAGCTTAAGTTTGGGTCCTGAAGCTTTCTTT. The chain joins TRBV7-9 to TRBJ1-1; D remains unclear. CDR1 is SEHNR and CDR2 is FQNEAQ in the germline V gene (reference sequence). Trimming removed 2 bases at V and 6 bases at J, with 10 bases between. The CDR3 spans 13 residues.

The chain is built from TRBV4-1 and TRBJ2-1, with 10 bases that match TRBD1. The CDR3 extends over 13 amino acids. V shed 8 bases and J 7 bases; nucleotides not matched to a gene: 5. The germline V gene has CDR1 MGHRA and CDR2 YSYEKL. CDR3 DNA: TGCGCCAGCCAGGGACAGGGGTATAATGAGCAGTTCTTC. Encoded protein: CASQGQGYNEQFF.

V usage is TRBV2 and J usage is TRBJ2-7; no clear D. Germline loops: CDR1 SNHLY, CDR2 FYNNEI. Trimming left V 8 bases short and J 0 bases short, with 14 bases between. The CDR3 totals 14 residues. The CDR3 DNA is TGTGCCAGCGACCTTGGTGGCTACTCCTACGAGCAGTACTTC. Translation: CASDLGGYSYEQYF.

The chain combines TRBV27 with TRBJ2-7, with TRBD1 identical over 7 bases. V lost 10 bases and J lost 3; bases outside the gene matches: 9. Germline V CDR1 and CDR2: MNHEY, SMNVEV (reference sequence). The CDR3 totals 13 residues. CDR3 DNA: TGTGCCACGTCCGTAGGGGGCCTCTACGAGCAGTACTTC. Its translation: CATSVGGLYEQYF.

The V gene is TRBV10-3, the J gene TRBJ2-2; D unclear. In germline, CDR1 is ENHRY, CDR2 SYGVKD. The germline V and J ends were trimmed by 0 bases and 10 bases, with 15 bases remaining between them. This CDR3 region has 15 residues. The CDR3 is CAISESSRALPELFF. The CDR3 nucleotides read TGTGCCATCAGTGAGTCTTCCCGAGCCCTCCCGGAGCTGTTTTTT.

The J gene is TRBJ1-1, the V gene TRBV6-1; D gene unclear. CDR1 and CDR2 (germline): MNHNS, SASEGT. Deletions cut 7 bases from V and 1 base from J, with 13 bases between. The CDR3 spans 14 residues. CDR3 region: CASILSFGNTEAFF. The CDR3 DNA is TGTGCCAGCATTTTATCATTTGGGAACACTGAAGCTTTCTTT.

CDR3: CASSLSPSTGETQYF. CDR3 sequence (DNA): TGCGCCAGCAGCTTGTCGCCTAGCACAGGGGAGACCCAGTACTTC. The chain combines TRBV5-1 with TRBJ2-5; TRBD1 might be the D (6 bases). With 1 base removed from V and 5 bases from J, the gap between germline ends came to 15 bases. The CDR3 length is 15 residues. CDR1 is SGHRS, CDR2 YFSETQ, per germline.

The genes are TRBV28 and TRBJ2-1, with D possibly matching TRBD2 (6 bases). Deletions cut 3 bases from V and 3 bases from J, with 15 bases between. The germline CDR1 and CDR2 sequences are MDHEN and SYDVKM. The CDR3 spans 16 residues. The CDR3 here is CASSFRGSKNYNEQFF. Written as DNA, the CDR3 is TGTGCCAGCAGTTTCCGGGGGTCTAAAAACTACAATGAGCAGTTCTTC. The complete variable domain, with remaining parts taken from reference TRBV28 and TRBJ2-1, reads DVKVTQSSRYLVKRTGEKVFLECVQDMDHENMFWYRQDPGLGLRLIYFSYDVKMKEKGDIPEGYSVSREKKERFSLILESASTNQTSMYLCASSFRGSKNYNEQFFGPGTRLTVL.

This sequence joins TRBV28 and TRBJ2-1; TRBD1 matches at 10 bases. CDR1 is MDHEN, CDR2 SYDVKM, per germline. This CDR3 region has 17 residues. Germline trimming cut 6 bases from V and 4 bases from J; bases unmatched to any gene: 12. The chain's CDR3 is CASRSTSTGGFYNEQFF. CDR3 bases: TGTGCCAGCAGATCGACGTCGACAGGGGGCTTTTACAATGAGCAGTTCTTC. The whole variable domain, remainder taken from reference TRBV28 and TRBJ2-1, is DVKVTQSSRYLVKRTGEKVFLECVQDMDHENMFWYRQDPGLGLRLIYFSYDVKMKEKGDIPEGYSVSREKKERFSLILESASTNQTSMYLCASRSTSTGGFYNEQFFGPGTRLTVL.

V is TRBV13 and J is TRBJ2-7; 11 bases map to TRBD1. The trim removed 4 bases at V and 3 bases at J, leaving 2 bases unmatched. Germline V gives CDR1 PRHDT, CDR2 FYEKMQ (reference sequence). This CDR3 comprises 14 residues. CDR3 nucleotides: TGTGCCAGCAGCTCGGGACAGGGGGACTACGAGCAGTACTTC. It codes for CASSSGQGDYEQYF.